This entry lists 10 T cell receptor beta chains sequenced from one sample in a study of CD8+ T cells in alopecia areata. The treatment here: oral pan-JAK inhibitor, 5-10 mg twice daily. The authors extracted RNA and reverse transcribed it into cDNA as the sequencing template. The protocol was immunoSEQ multiplex PCR, while the TCRdb copy is restricted to in-frame clones and leaves out a portion. Among 110,000 or so clones listed, about three fifths were seen once. Sequenced here: CD8+ T cells sorted from blood, sampled at week 4, from a patient treated with tofacitinib. These receptors were collected from a human donor with alopecia areata.

The genes are TRBV2 and TRBJ1-6; 8 bases map to TRBD1. The V gene end was trimmed by 6 bases and the J gene end by 5 bases; junction bases not matched to a gene: 6. Germline V gives CDR1 SNHLY, CDR2 FYNNEI. The CDR3 extends over 15 amino acids. CDR3 nucleotides: TGTGCCAGCAGCCCGGGACAGGCGCATAATTCACCCCTCCACTTT. Translated, it gives CASSPGQAHNSPLHF.

The rearrangement links TRBV30 to TRBJ2-5; D is unresolved. The CDR3 is 13 residues long. The V gene lost 5 bases and the J gene lost 4 bases, with 14 bases spanning the gap. Germline V lookup: CDR1 GTSNPN, CDR2 SVGIG (reference sequence). The CDR3 loop reads CAWGSDVGETQYF. The CDR3 DNA reads TGTGCCTGGGGTTCAGACGTCGGAGAGACCCAGTACTTC.

This clone was counted a single time. This chain links TRBV29-1 with TRBJ1-1; 7 bases fit TRBD1. In germline, CDR1 is SQVTM, CDR2 ANQGSEA. V dropped 0 bases and J dropped 7; count of bases not matched to a gene: 8. The CDR3 contains 14 residues. CDR3 in DNA: TGCAGCGTTGAAGATTGGGGACAGACTCTTGAAGCTTTCTTT. This codes for CSVEDWGQTLEAFF. The full variable domain, in which reference TRBV29-1 and TRBJ1-1 provide the parts outside the CDR3, is SAVISQKPSRDICQRGTSLTIQCQVDSQVTMMFWYRQQPGQSLTLIATANQGSEATYESGFVIDKFPISRPNLTFSTLTVSNMSPEDSSIYLCSVEDWGQTLEAFFGQGTRLTVV.

The CDR3 bases are TGTGCCAGCAGCTATGGGGGTTCAGACCCCCAAGAGACCCAGTACTTC. This sequence encodes CASSYGGSDPQETQYF. The rearrangement links TRBV7-9 to TRBJ2-5, with D perhaps matching TRBD1 or TRBD2 (5 bases each). Trimming cost V 4 bases and J 1 base, with 16 bases left between them. Germline V lookup: CDR1 SEHNR, CDR2 FQNEAQ (reference sequence). This CDR3 has 16 amino acids.

The chain carries TRBV13 and TRBJ2-3; TRBD1 or TRBD2 may be the D gene (6 bases each). Germline-derived CDR1 and CDR2 are PRHDT and FYEKMQ (reference sequence). The ends were cut back, 3 bases at V and 2 bases at J, with 12 bases in the middle. The CDR3 is made up of 15 amino acids. The CDR3 spells CASSLGGADTDTQYF. The CDR3 DNA is TGTGCCAGCAGCTTGGGGGGCGCGGACACAGATACGCAGTATTTT.

There are a few counts of this clone. The chain carries TRBV7-9 and TRBJ1-5; a possible D gene is TRBD1 (5 bases). The length of the CDR3 is 14 residues. From germline, CDR1 is SEHNR and CDR2 FQNEAQ (reference sequence). V shed 3 bases and J shed 3 bases, with 9 bases lying between them. The CDR3 region is CASSFGGVNQPQHF. The CDR3 DNA is TGTGCCAGCAGCTTTGGAGGGGTCAATCAGCCCCAGCATTTT.

The chain has TRBV5-6 and TRBJ2-7, with 7 positions matching TRBD2. CDR1 and CDR2 from the germline V gene are SGHDT and YYEEEE. There are 14 residues in the CDR3. The trim removed 0 bases at V and 6 bases at J, leaving 6 bases unmatched. CDR3 nucleotide sequence: TGTGCCAGCAGCTTGGAAGGGGAGGGTTCCGAGCAGTACTTC. Translated: CASSLEGEGSEQYF.

The J gene is TRBJ2-7, the V gene TRBV30; TRBD1 matches at 11 bases. Germline V CDR1 and CDR2: GTSNPN, SVGIG (reference sequence). This CDR3 contains 13 residues. The ends lost 4 bases at V and 2 bases at J; junction bases unmatched: 1. CDR3 nucleotides: TGTGCCTGGACGGACAGGGGGCCCTACGAGCAGTACTTC. Translation gives CAWTDRGPYEQYF.

This clone was found once. The rearrangement joins TRBV7-9 to TRBJ1-5; D is undetermined. The germline V and J ends were trimmed by 1 base and 7 bases, with 8 bases remaining between them. The germline V gene has CDR1 SEHNR and CDR2 FQNEAQ (reference sequence). The CDR3 runs 13 residues. Here the CDR3 reads CASSLDFGQPQHF. The CDR3 coding sequence is TGTGCCAGCAGCTTAGACTTCGGCCAGCCCCAGCATTTT.

The V and J genes are TRBV7-2 and TRBJ2-7; D ambiguous. V lost 3 bases and J 0 bases, leaving 6 bases between the germline ends. In germline, CDR1 is SGHTA, CDR2 FQGNSA. This CDR3 region has 13 residues. CDR3 coding DNA: TGTGCCAGCAGCTTGGCGAGCTCCTACGAGCAGTACTTC. Translation: CASSLASSYEQYF.